This T cell receptor (beta chain) was recovered during a study of CD8+ T cells in alopecia areata. About the study: Treated patients were given oral tofacitinib, which was dosed at 5 to 10 mg twice daily. Overall study findings and caveats: For lesional scalp, especially alopecia totalis/universalis, clonality was higher than in normal scalp.

Following RNA extraction, reverse transcription yielded cDNA that acted as the sequencing template. Profiled with immunoSEQ multiplex PCR; TCRdb holds only in-frame clones, not every one. Of around 200,000 clones in the sample, roughly three fifths were seen once. Treatment given: oral pan-JAK inhibitor, 5-10 mg twice daily. Lesional scalp punch biopsies and peripheral blood were collected from alopecia areata patients. Sorted out of PBMCs were CD4+ T cells and CD8+ T cells. Regarding this clone: The antigen is undetermined.

In germline, CDR1 is SGHDT, CDR2 YYEEEE. V was shortened by 0 bases and J by 4 bases, with 10 bases between the two germline ends. This CDR3 contains 14 residues. The chain couples TRBV5-6 to TRBJ1-2; D ambiguous. The TCR originated in a human donor with alopecia areata. The sample in question was CD4+ T cells sorted from blood, obtained at week 4, from a patient treated with tofacitinib. This CDR3 is CASSLAQVTYGYTF. CDR3 in DNA: TGTGCCAGCAGCTTGGCTCAGGTCACCTATGGCTACACCTTC.